This T cell receptor (beta chain) stems from a study of control samples from healthy donors and cancer patients. By share, this clone counts as medium-sized. Sequenced by immunoSEQ multiplex PCR; TCRdb stores in-frame clones only, minus some. Counted here are 90,000 to 100,000 clones, around 89% occurring once; the ten biggest clones make up 13% to 15%. J lost 7 bases, V lost 4 bases, and 11 bases had no gene match. The CDR3 covers 16 residues. Germline V lookup: CDR1 SGHDT, CDR2 YYEEEE. The sequence derives from a woman aged 70 to 79 in good health. Sequenced: blood. This chain uses TRBV5-6 with TRBJ1-5; TRBD1 aligns across 10 bases. CDR3 bases: TGTGCCAGCAGCCTCAGGGGACAGGGGTTCCGGCAGCCCCAGCATTTT. This encodes CASSLRGQGFRQPQHF.